This entry lists 11 T cell receptor beta chains sequenced from one sample in a study of cytomegalovirus exposure and HLA in healthy donors. It was with 60 Vbeta and 13 Jbeta primers that the PCR ran. The assay was immunoSEQ multiplex PCR, and TCRdb's table has in-frame clones only and misses some. The sample has around 78,000 clones; 72% are singletons. Sequencing input: PBMCs. All receptors come from a woman aged 40 to 50 in good health and CMV-seropositive.

V and J are TRBV29-1 and TRBJ1-2; 7 bases line up with TRBD1. Trimming at V came to 4 bases and at J to 6 bases, leaving 20 bases not matched to a gene. The CDR3 is made up of 17 amino acids. Per the germline V gene, CDR1 is SQVTM and CDR2 is ANQGSEA. This CDR3 is CSVGSIPGTAQSDGYTF. In nucleotides, the CDR3 is TGCAGCGTTGGGAGTATCCCCGGGACAGCCCAATCCGATGGCTACACCTTC.

This sequence joins TRBV7-9 and TRBJ2-4; 9 bases map to TRBD1. This CDR3 has 14 residues. CDR1 and CDR2 (germline): SEHNR, FQNEAQ (reference sequence). V trimming: 4 bases; J trimming: 8 bases; junction bases outside the gene matches: 6. The CDR3 DNA reads as TGTGCCAGCAGCTACCCGGGACAGGGTCACATTCAGTACTTC. Amino acids: CASSYPGQGHIQYF.

The gene calls are TRBV19 and TRBJ1-4; no clear D. The germline V and J ends were trimmed by 6 bases and 4 bases, with 9 bases remaining between them. Germline V lookup: CDR1 LNHDA, CDR2 SQIVND (reference sequence). The CDR3 is 13 residues long. The CDR3, as DNA: TGTGCCAGTAGATCGGGAGATAATGAAAAACTGTTTTTT. Protein product: CASRSGDNEKLFF.

The chain links TRBV6-5 to TRBJ2-1, with D tentatively TRBD1 (6 bases). The germline CDR1 and CDR2 sequences are MNHEY and SVGAGI. The CDR3 loop spans 14 amino acids. V was trimmed by 4 bases and J by 8 bases, leaving 15 bases between them. CDR3 protein: CASSLELQGHEQFF. The DNA of the CDR3 is TGTGCCAGCAGTTTGGAACTACAGGGCCATGAGCAGTTCTTC.

The chain uses TRBV29-1 and TRBJ2-5, with no clear D. The V end was cut by 1 base, the J end by 1 base, with 4 bases between. The CDR3 consists of 12 residues. Germline CDR1 is SQVTM and CDR2 is ANQGSEA. CDR3 sequence reads: CSVEGLQETQYF. As DNA, the CDR3 is TGCAGCGTTGAAGGGCTCCAAGAGACCCAGTACTTC. Complete variable domain (other parts from reference TRBV29-1 and TRBJ2-5): SAVISQKPSRDICQRGTSLTIQCQVDSQVTMMFWYRQQPGQSLTLIATANQGSEATYESGFVIDKFPISRPNLTFSTLTVSNMSPEDSSIYLCSVEGLQETQYFGPGTRLLVL.

The chain is built from TRBV7-2 and TRBJ2-6; 7 bases agree with TRBD1. Germline V gene sequence: CDR1 SGHTA, CDR2 FQGNSA. The ends lost 7 bases at V and 2 bases at J; junction bases unmatched: 5. The CDR3 sequence is 15 residues long. In nucleotides, the CDR3 is TGTGCCAGCACCAACCAGGGGGCTGGGGCCAACGTCCTGACTTTC. Its protein is CASTNQGAGANVLTF.

This rearrangement joins TRBV28 to TRBJ2-4; the match to TRBD1 covers 7 bases. This CDR3 has 12 residues. The junction had 8 bases not matched to a gene; V was cut back by 5 bases and J by 13 bases. CDR1 MDHEN and CDR2 SYDVKM come from the germline V gene. CDR3 sequence: CASSHRGMTQYF. For the CDR3, the DNA is TGTGCCAGCAGTCACAGGGGCATGACACAGTACTTC.

The DNA of the CDR3 is TGTGCCAGCAGCCCCCCAGGGGCGGGAGTTTACAATGAGCAGTTCTTC. It yields the protein CASSPPGAGVYNEQFF. The chain links TRBV7-9 to TRBJ2-1; D may be TRBD2 (7 bases). The CDR3 loop spans 16 amino acids. V shed 5 bases and J shed 4 bases, with 18 bases lying between them. The germline gives CDR1 SEHNR, CDR2 FQNEAQ (reference sequence).

The chain recombines TRBV29-1 with TRBJ1-1; D is undetermined. The CDR3 contains 16 residues. Germline CDR1 reads SQVTM; CDR2 reads ANQGSEA. Trimming took 2 bases from V and 1 from J, leaving 17 bases between them. As DNA, the CDR3 is TGCAGCGTTGAACCCCTGGCACGGGTCGAGAACACTGAAGCTTTCTTT. Translated, it gives CSVEPLARVENTEAFF.

The rearrangement joins TRBV5-1 to TRBJ2-1; 9 positions match TRBD1. The CDR3 is made up of 13 amino acids. Unmatched junction bases numbered 8, after V lost 9 bases and J lost 7 bases. In germline, CDR1 is SGHRS, CDR2 YFSETQ. CDR3 DNA: TGCGCCACAAGGACAGGGGTATCGAATGAGCAGTTCTTC. Amino acids: CATRTGVSNEQFF.

V is TRBV27 and J is TRBJ1-1, with unresolved D. Germline V gives CDR1 MNHEY, CDR2 SMNVEV (reference sequence). The CDR3 consists of 11 residues. V shed 6 bases and J shed 7 bases, with 9 bases lying between them. As DNA, the CDR3 is TGTGCCAGCAGGAAATACAGTGAAGCTTTCTTT. Translation gives CASRKYSEAFF.